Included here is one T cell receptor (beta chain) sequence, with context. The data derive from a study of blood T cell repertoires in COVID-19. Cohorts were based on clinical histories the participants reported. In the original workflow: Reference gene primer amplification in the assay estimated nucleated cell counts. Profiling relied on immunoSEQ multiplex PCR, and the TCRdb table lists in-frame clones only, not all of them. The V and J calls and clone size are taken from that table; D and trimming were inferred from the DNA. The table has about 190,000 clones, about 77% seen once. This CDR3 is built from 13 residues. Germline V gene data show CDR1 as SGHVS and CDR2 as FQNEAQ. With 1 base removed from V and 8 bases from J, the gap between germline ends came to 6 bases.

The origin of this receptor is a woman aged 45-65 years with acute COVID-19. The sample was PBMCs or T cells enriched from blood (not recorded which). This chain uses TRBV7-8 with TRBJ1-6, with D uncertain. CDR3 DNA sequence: TGTGCCAGCAGCTTAGGCGGCGATTCACCCCTCCACTTT. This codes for CASSLGGDSPLHF.